The 22 T cell receptor beta chains reported below all come from one sample, sequenced in a study of identical twins. TCRdb passed the 5' RACE reads through MiXCR, listing each CDR3 protein once. The table records 650,000 to 750,000 distinct CDR3 sequences, around 20% of them present only once. This sample also appeared in a second study, on T cells expressing NK-cell markers.

Material for sequencing was PBMCs. These receptor sequences come from a woman aged 18-35 years in good health.

This clonotype appeared a single time. The genes are TRBV11-1 and TRBJ2-1; D not certain. The germline V gene encodes CDR1 SGHAT and CDR2 FQDESV (reference sequence). The CDR3 runs 18 residues. Trimming removed 3 bases from V and 3 bases from J, with 21 bases in between. The CDR3 reads CASSFPREDPENYNEQFF. CDR3 bases: TGTGCCAGCAGCTTTCCACGAGAGGACCCAGAGAACTACAATGAGCAGTTCTTC.

This clonotype turned up a few times. The chain carries TRBV20-1 and TRBJ2-5; TRBD2 agrees at 7 bases. Unmatched junction bases numbered 8, after V lost 2 bases and J lost 5 bases. The CDR3 spans 14 residues. Germline loops: CDR1 DFQATT, CDR2 SNEGSKA (reference sequence). The CDR3 here is CSARPPNGGETQYF. The CDR3 DNA sequence: TGCAGTGCTAGACCACCCAACGGGGGGGAGACCCAGTACTTC.

The rearrangement uses TRBV7-2 and TRBJ1-1; 8 positions agree with TRBD1. The V segment lost 4 bases and the J segment 1 base; nucleotides outside the gene matches: 5. Germline V lookup: CDR1 SGHTA, CDR2 FQGNSA. This CDR3 is 15 amino acids long. The CDR3 is CASSYVGTGNTEAFF. The DNA for the CDR3 is TGTGCCAGCAGCTACGTGGGGACAGGGAACACTGAAGCTTTCTTT. The whole variable domain, filled in from reference TRBV7-2 and TRBJ1-1, reads GAGVSQSPSNKVTEKGKDVELRCDPISGHTALYWYRQSLGQGLEFLIYFQGNSAPDKSGLPSDRFSAERTGGSVSTLTIQRTQQEDSAVYLCASSYVGTGNTEAFFGQGTRLTVV.

This clonotype appeared a few times. The chain has TRBV18 and TRBJ1-6; D call uncertain. V lost 4 bases, J lost 10 bases, and 14 bases lay in between. The CDR3 is 14 residues long. Germline-derived CDR1 and CDR2 are KGHSH and LQKENI. The CDR3 is CASSRGIVESPLHF. CDR3 nucleotides: TGTGCCAGCTCACGCGGGATAGTAGAGTCACCCCTCCACTTT.

This chain links TRBV20-1 with TRBJ2-7; perhaps TRBD1 as D (6 bases). Germline CDR1 DFQATT, CDR2 SNEGSKA (reference sequence). This CDR3 contains 14 residues. Trimming cost V 3 bases and J 3 bases, with 15 bases left between them. The CDR3 nucleotides read TGCAGTGCTAGTAGGGGGACCAGCCGCTACGAGCAGTACTTC. Encoded protein: CSASRGTSRYEQYF.

The chain combines TRBV20-1 with TRBJ2-1; unclear D gene. Germline CDR1 reads DFQATT; CDR2 reads SNEGSKA (reference sequence). V lost 2 bases to trimming and J lost 6 bases, with 8 bases between them. The CDR3 has 12 residues. The CDR3 DNA reads TGCAGTGCTAGAAGGTTTTCCAATGAGCAGTTCTTC. Translation gives CSARRFSNEQFF.

The chain is built from TRBV18 and TRBJ2-2; 10 bases align to TRBD1. This CDR3 has 16 residues. Per the germline V gene, CDR1 is KGHSH and CDR2 is LQKENI. V was clipped by 4 bases and J by 0 bases; unmatched bases: 2. The CDR3 is CASSRQGATNTGELFF. The CDR3 DNA is TGTGCCAGCTCACGACAGGGGGCTACGAACACCGGGGAGCTGTTTTTT.

A word on this clonotype: The conserved phenylalanine or tryptophan normally closing the CDR3 is absent here, so this likely arose from a read error. The limits of the CDR3 on the DNA are not certain, so only TCRdb's listed CDR3 is given. V is TRBV12-3 or TRBV12-4 and J is TRBJ2-1; the table's D gene call, TRBD2, was not cross checked with the DNA. The CDR3 is 11 amino acids long, termini counted. The CDR3 here is CASSLGGGPAL.

The chain's CDR3 is CSAKPGLRGTQYF. The CDR3 region has the DNA TGCAGTGCCAAACCAGGGCTTAGGGGGACCCAGTACTTC. The V gene is TRBV20-1, the J gene TRBJ2-5, with D perhaps matching TRBD1 (5 bases). Germline V gene sequence: CDR1 DFQATT, CDR2 SNEGSKA (reference sequence). V shed 6 bases and J shed 7 bases, with 18 bases lying between them. This CDR3 region has 13 residues.

The genes are TRBV6-1 and TRBJ2-1; 8 positions match TRBD1. This CDR3 is 14 amino acids long. Germline V gene data show CDR1 as MNHNS and CDR2 as SASEGT. V dropped 4 bases and J dropped 7; count of bases not matched to a gene: 6. The CDR3 sequence is CASSGQGRANEQFF. CDR3 sequence (DNA): TGTGCCAGCAGTGGACAGGGGCGCGCGAATGAGCAGTTCTTC.

This clonotype was observed many times. V usage is TRBV20-1 and J usage is TRBJ2-3; 11 nucleotides agree with TRBD2. The CDR3 totals 15 residues. CDR1 and CDR2 from the germline V gene are DFQATT and SNEGSKA (reference sequence). The CDR3: CRVGTSGSSTDTQYF. The CDR3 DNA reads as TGCAGAGTAGGGACTAGCGGATCTAGCACAGATACGCAGTATTTT.

The chain couples TRBV6-5 to TRBJ2-1; 13 nucleotides agree with TRBD2. The CDR3 sequence is 15 residues long. V lost 2 bases to trimming and J lost 6 bases; unmatched junction nucleotides: 1. Germline CDR1 is MNHEY and CDR2 is SVGAGI. CDR3 amino acids: CASSYGTSGTNEQFF. CDR3 nucleotides: TGTGCCAGCAGTTACGGGACTAGCGGGACCAATGAGCAGTTCTTC.

The chain employs TRBV29-1 and TRBJ2-6; D gene unclear. With 3 bases removed from V and 1 base from J, the gap between germline ends came to 10 bases. Looked up from germline, CDR1 is SQVTM and CDR2 is ANQGSEA. CDR3 length equals 15 residues. CDR3 residues: CSVEPITSGANVLTF. In DNA form, the CDR3 reads TGCAGCGTTGAGCCGATAACTTCTGGGGCCAACGTCCTGACTTTC.

This clonotype was counted a few times. The genes are TRBV6-1 and TRBJ2-1; 13 bases are a match to TRBD2. The V and J ends lost 6 bases and 4 bases, in that order; junction bases with no gene match: 12. The CDR3 is 18 amino acids. CDR1 and CDR2 (germline): MNHNS, SASEGT. The CDR3 sequence: CASRSLGGTSGKYNEQFF. The CDR3 DNA sequence: TGTGCCAGCAGGAGCCTGGGGGGGACTAGCGGGAAGTACAATGAGCAGTTCTTC.

CDR3 DNA: TGTGCCACCAGCAGATTATTTGGGTCAGGTGAAGCTTTCTTT. Its protein is CATSRLFGSGEAFF. The chain carries TRBV15 and TRBJ1-1; no reliable D call. The CDR3 is 14 amino acids. From germline, CDR1 is LNHNV and CDR2 YYDKDF (reference sequence). The ends were cut back, 2 bases at V and 7 bases at J, with 14 bases in the middle.

The table lists this clonotype with a few counts. V usage is TRBV20-1 and J usage is TRBJ2-1; D perhaps matches TRBD2 (5 bases). Trimming cost V 3 bases and J 0 bases, with 9 bases left between them. This CDR3 has 14 residues. Per the germline V gene, CDR1 is DFQATT and CDR2 is SNEGSKA (reference sequence). The CDR3 sequence: CSASDYHSYNEQFF. In nucleotides, the CDR3 is TGCAGTGCTAGCGACTACCACTCCTACAATGAGCAGTTCTTC.

This clonotype was seen at least ten times. CDR3 coding DNA: TGTGCCAGCAGTTACTCGTTTAGCGGGAGGCCTCGACGGACCGGGGAGCTGTTTTTT. Translating it yields CASSYSFSGRPRRTGELFF. This rearrangement joins TRBV6-5 to TRBJ2-2; 10 bases match TRBD2. The CDR3 is 19 residues long. The germline gives CDR1 MNHEY, CDR2 SVGAGI. J gave up 5 bases and V 0 bases, and 12 bases lay outside the gene matches.

This chain links TRBV12-3 or TRBV12-4 with TRBJ2-3; 12 bases are a match to TRBD2. CDR3 size: 16 residues. Trimming cost V 5 bases and J 2 bases; bases outside gene matches: 5. The CDR3 DNA sequence: TGTGCCAGCAGTCCGTGGACTAGCGGGGCCACAGATACGCAGTATTTT. This translates into CASSPWTSGATDTQYF.

This clonotype showed up many times. V is TRBV12-3 or TRBV12-4 and J is TRBJ1-4; D not certain. Trimming took 3 bases from V and 3 from J, leaving 8 bases between them. CDR3 length: 14 amino acids. The CDR3 sequence: CASSFRQPNEKLFF. CDR3 nucleotide sequence: TGTGCCAGCAGTTTTCGGCAGCCTAATGAAAAACTGTTTTTT.

In its sample, this clonotype was seen a few times. V is TRBV15 and J is TRBJ2-7; 8 bases agree with TRBD1. J lost 3 bases, V lost 2 bases, and 9 bases had no gene match. Germline lookup yields CDR1 LNHNV and CDR2 YYDKDF (reference sequence). This CDR3 spans 16 amino acids. The CDR3 nucleotides read TGTGCCACCAGCAGAAACATACAGGGGGTACTCTACGAGCAGTACTTC. It specifies CATSRNIQGVLYEQYF.

This clonotype was seen a handful of times. This rearrangement joins TRBV12-3 or TRBV12-4 to TRBJ2-1; 10 nucleotides line up with TRBD1. The J segment lost 6 bases and the V segment lost 7 bases, leaving 6 bases of the junction unmatched. The CDR3 is 14 residues long. The CDR3: CASTRTGGGNEQFF. In DNA form, the CDR3 reads TGTGCCAGCACCCGGACAGGGGGGGGCAATGAGCAGTTCTTC.

This clonotype was detected only a few times. The V call is TRBV5-5, the J call TRBJ2-7, with a possible D match to TRBD1 (6 bases). Trimming took off 4 bases at V and 6 bases at J, with 20 bases between the two ends. The CDR3 has 15 residues. Germline CDR1 and CDR2: SGHKS and YYEKEE (reference sequence). CDR3 sequence reads: CASSLQGLSNREQYF. In DNA form, the CDR3 reads TGTGCCAGCAGCCTACAGGGTCTATCTAATCGCGAGCAGTACTTC.